What follows describes a single T cell receptor beta chain. The antigen this receptor binds is unknown. No base quality values were provided; no much bigger clone lies one nucleotide off. In the prospective study, participants were about 18 to 95 years old, resided in 25 or so geographic areas of the United States, and were enrolled through a virtual design. To assign participants to cohorts, the prospective study relied on clinical history that participants themselves reported in a screening survey and a study questionnaire. ImmuneRACE Cohort 3 recovered participants were defined by two consecutive negative NP/OP PCR tests, healthcare professional clearance, or symptom resolution. In the prospective study, mobile phlebotomists collected whole blood, serum and a nasopharyngeal or oropharyngeal swab from each participant. Prospective study participants could optionally give additional blood draws and questionnaires over an approximately two-month period. Blood samples from the prospective study were shipped frozen or at room temperature prior to DNA extraction.

TCRbeta CDR3 regions were amplified from genomic DNA using the immunoSEQ Assay, a bias-controlled multiplex PCR. The published analysis was carried out like this. Nucleated cell counts per sample were estimated from amplification of reference gene primers within the assay. To quantify the absolute abundance of each unique TCRbeta CDR3 rearrangement, sequence reads were collapsed and filtered. For each sample, productive Simpson clonality was calculated by taking the square root of Simpson's diversity index across productive rearrangements. TCRdb's version of the immuneACCESS table is confined to in-frame rearrangements and falls short of the full clone set. An unresolved V gene accounts for under half of the shortfall where checked; the remainder is of unknown origin. D and trimming were read from the DNA, whereas the V and J calls and clone size are those reported in that table. The sample contains over 250,000 clones, roughly nine tenths of them found a single time. Together, the top ten hold 2% to 2.5% of the sample.

The data derive from a study of blood T cell repertoires in COVID-19 (dated by TCRdb to about 2020). Turning to the overall study: Samples covering the acute and convalescent phases of COVID-19 were provided by collaborators in the United States, Italy and Spain. The prospective study material was composed of cDNA or gDNA derived from T cells, B-cell-depleted T cells, or PBMCs. Deeply sampled blood TCRbeta repertoires from subjects exposed to, actively infected with, or recovered from COVID-19 were included in the dataset. A freely available public database, intended as a resource for researchers studying the immune response to SARS-CoV-2, is where the repertoires were released. Samples were obtained from the ongoing ImmuneRACE study (first 160 participants) and from 1,254 subjects provided by 6 global collaborators. Sample metadata almost always included a de-identified subject ID, COVID-19 status, age in years and sex. Where available, HLA class I and class II types were obtained from metadata supplied by the sample provider rather than from assay-based typing.

The germline V gene specifies MDHEN as CDR1 and SYDVKM as CDR2. V loses 2 bases at its end and J loses 7 bases; junction bases beyond the gene matches: 6. The CDR3 has 14 amino acids, counting the end cysteine and phenylalanine. Kept here is only the CDR3 DNA, which spans 42 bases and is read in frame from base 1. On the study overall, not on this receptor specifically: The amount of clinical and demographic metadata varied by source and participant and was provided uncurated.

The receptor comes from a woman younger than 35 who had recovered from COVID-19. The chain couples TRBV28 to TRBJ1-2; 8 central nucleotides agree with TRBD1. Material: PBMCs or T cells enriched from blood (not recorded which). The nucleotide sequence reads as follows: TGTGCCAGCAGTTTACCCCAGGGGGCTGGTGGCTACACCTTC. Its protein reads: CASSLPQGAGGYTF.